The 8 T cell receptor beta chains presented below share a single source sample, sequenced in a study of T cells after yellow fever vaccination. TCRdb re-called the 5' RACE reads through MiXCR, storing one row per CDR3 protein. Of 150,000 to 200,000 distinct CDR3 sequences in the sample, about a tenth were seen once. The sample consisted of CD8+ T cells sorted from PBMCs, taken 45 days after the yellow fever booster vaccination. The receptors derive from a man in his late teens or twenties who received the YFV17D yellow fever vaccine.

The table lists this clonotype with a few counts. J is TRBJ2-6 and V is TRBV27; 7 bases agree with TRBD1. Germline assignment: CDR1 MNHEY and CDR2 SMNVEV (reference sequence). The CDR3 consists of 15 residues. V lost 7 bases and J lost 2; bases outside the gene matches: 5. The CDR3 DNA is TGTGCCAGCACCCCTACAGGGGCTGGGGCCAACGTCCTGACTTTC. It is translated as CASTPTGAGANVLTF.

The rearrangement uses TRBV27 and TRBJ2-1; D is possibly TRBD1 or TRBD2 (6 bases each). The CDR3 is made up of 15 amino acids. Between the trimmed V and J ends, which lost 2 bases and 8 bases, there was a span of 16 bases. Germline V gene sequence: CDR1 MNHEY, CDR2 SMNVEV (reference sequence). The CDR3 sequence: CASSLRGGRAYEQFF. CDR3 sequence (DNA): TGTGCCAGCAGTTTACGAGGGGGGCGTGCCTATGAGCAGTTCTTC.

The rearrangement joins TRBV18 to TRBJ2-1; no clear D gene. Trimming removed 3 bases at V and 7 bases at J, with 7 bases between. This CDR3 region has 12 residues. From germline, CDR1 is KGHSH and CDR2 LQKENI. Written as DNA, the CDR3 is TGTGCCAGCTCACCGGACGGAAATGAGCAGTTCTTC. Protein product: CASSPDGNEQFF.

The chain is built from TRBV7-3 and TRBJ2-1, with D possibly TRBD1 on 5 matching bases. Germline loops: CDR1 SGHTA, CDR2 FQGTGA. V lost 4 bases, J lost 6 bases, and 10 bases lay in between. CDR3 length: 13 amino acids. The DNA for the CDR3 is TGTGCCAGCAGCTCTGACAGTTCCAATGAGCAGTTCTTC. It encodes CASSSDSSNEQFF.

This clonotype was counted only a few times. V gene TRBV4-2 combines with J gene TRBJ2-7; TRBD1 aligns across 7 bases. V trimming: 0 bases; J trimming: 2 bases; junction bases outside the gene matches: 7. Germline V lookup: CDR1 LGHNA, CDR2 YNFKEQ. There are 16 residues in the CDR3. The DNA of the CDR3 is TGTGCCAGCAGCCAAGAGGAGACAGGGCTAACCTACGAGCAGTACTTC. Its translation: CASSQEETGLTYEQYF.

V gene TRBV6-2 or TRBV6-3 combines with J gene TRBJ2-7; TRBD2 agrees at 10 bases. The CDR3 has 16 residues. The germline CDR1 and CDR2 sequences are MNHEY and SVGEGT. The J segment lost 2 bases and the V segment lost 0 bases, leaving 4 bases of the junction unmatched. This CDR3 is CASSYSGLAATYEQYF. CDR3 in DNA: TGTGCCAGCAGTTACTCCGGACTAGCGGCAACCTACGAGCAGTACTTC.

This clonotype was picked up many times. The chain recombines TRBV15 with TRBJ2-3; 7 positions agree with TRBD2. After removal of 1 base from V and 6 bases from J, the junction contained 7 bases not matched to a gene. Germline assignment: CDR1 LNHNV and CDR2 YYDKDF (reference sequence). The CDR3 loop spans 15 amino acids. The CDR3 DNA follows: TGTGCCACCAGCAGAGCGGGGGAGGGGAGTGATACGCAGTATTTT. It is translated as CATSRAGEGSDTQYF. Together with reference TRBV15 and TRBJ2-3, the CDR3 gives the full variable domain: DAMVIQNPRYQVTQFGKPVTLSCSQTLNHNVMYWYQQKSSQAPKLLFHYYDKDFNNEADTPDNFQSRRPNTSFCFLDIRSPGLGDTAMYLCATSRAGEGSDTQYFGPGTRLTVL.

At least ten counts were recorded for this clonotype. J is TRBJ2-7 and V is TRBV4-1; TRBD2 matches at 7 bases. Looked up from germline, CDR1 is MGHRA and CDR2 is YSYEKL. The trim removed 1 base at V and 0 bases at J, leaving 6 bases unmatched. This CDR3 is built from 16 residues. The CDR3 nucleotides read TGCGCCAGCAGCCAAGTAGCGGGCGCAAGCTCCTACGAGCAGTACGTC. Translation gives CASSQVAGASSYEQYV.